The entry that follows covers one T cell receptor (beta chain) sequence. Its antigen target is currently unknown. Per-nucleotide qualities are absent, and no much larger clonotype sits a single base away. The library relied on the immunoSEQ multiplex PCR assay. Drawn from immuneACCESS, this table holds only the in-frame rearrangements with V and J called that TCRdb kept. Clones are partly lost; checked studies trace under half to an unresolved V gene and leave the rest unexplained. This sample has about 84,000 clones in its table, and 75% to 85% of those were observed once. Around a tenth of the sample comes from the top ten. The germline V gene yields SQVTM for CDR1 and ANQGSEA for CDR2. V ends up 5 bases short and J 6 bases short, with an unmatched junction base count of 6. Measured from the cysteine to the phenylalanine, the CDR3 is 15 residues long. CDR3 DNA is the only sequence kept; it has 45 bases, read in frame from the first base.

This entry is derived from a study of control samples from healthy donors and cancer patients (dated by TCRdb to the early 2020s). This clonotype was sampled from a man aged 55-75 years with head and neck cancer. The source material was PBMCs. This sequence uses TRBV29-1 and TRBJ2-2, with 13 bases matching TRBD2. The nucleotide sequence reads TGCAGCGTTAAGACTACTAGCGGGAGGGCCGGGGAGCTGTTTTTT. Its amino acids are CSVKTTSGRAGELFF.